The 32 T cell receptor beta chains given below trace back to one sample, sequenced in a study of response to subunit inactivated influenza vaccine. Using its own MiXCR run on the RT-PCR reads, TCRdb lists one record per CDR3 protein. The sample includes about 780,000 distinct CDR3 sequences, about 18% seen only once; the top ten take roughly a tenth. This material consisted of PBMCs from blood, taken roughly 5 days after vaccination. The receptor source for this set is a man aged 45-65 years who received an inactivated influenza vaccine.

This sequence joins TRBV4-1 and TRBJ2-1, with unresolved D. V lost 1 base and J lost 0, with 13 bases in between. CDR1 is MGHRA, CDR2 YSYEKL, per germline. The CDR3 runs 17 residues. The CDR3 region has the DNA TGCGCCAGCAGCCAAGGAATGGCCCGGAGCTCCTACAATGAGCAGTTCTTC. This translates into CASSQGMARSSYNEQFF.

The chain recombines TRBV19 with TRBJ1-1; 8 positions agree with TRBD1. In germline, CDR1 is LNHDA, CDR2 SQIVND (reference sequence). This CDR3 is 13 amino acids long. J gave up 8 bases and V 6 bases, and 8 bases lay outside the gene matches. The CDR3 region is CASRGRGLLEAFF. CDR3 nucleotides: TGTGCCAGTAGGGGCAGGGGGCTTCTCGAAGCTTTCTTT.

This clonotype was seen more than once but under ten times. V usage is TRBV19 and J usage is TRBJ1-4; D is undetermined. Trimming took off 9 bases at V and 5 bases at J, with 16 bases between the two ends. The germline gives CDR1 LNHDA, CDR2 SQIVND (reference sequence). This CDR3 is 14 amino acids long. The CDR3 bases are TGTGCCAGCGCCTGGACGGGGTCGAATGAAAAACTGTTTTTT. Encoded protein: CASAWTGSNEKLFF. Full variable domain (rest looked up from reference TRBV19 and TRBJ1-4): DGGITQSPKYLFRKEGQNVTLSCEQNLNHDAMYWYRQDPGQGLRLIYYSQIVNDFQKGDIAEGYSVSREKKESFPLTVTSAQKNPTAFYLCASAWTGSNEKLFFGSGTQLSVL.

The chain uses TRBV18 and TRBJ1-1, with a possible D match to TRBD1 (5 bases). Per the germline V gene, CDR1 is KGHSH and CDR2 is LQKENI. V dropped 3 bases and J dropped 5 bases, with 19 bases sitting between them. The CDR3 is made up of 16 amino acids. The CDR3 reads CASSPGEQVGGTEAFF. In DNA form, the CDR3 reads TGTGCCAGCTCACCTGGCGAACAGGTCGGAGGGACTGAAGCTTTCTTT.

As concerns this clonotype: This may be a read error: a much more frequent sequence differs by one nucleotide. The CDR3 DNA is TGCAGTGCTAGAGATACCTACACAGATACGCAGTATTTT. Translating gives CSARDTYTDTQYF. The chain employs TRBV20-1 and TRBJ2-3; D unresolved. CDR3 length: 13 amino acids. CDR1 DFQATT and CDR2 SNEGSKA come from the germline V gene (reference sequence). Trimming shortened V by 0 bases and J by 2 bases, and 6 bases separated the two germline ends.

The V call is TRBV6-2 or TRBV6-3, the J call TRBJ2-7; no reliable D call. CDR3 length: 13 residues. Deletions cut 0 bases from V and 4 bases from J, with 7 bases between. Germline V lookup: CDR1 MNHEY, CDR2 SVGEGT. The CDR3 reads CASSYSYAYEQYF. CDR3 DNA sequence: TGTGCCAGCAGTTACTCGTACGCATACGAGCAGTACTTC.

The CDR3 is CASSWTEAFF. The CDR3 nucleotides are TGTGCCAGCAGTTGGACTGAAGCTTTCTTT. The chain links TRBV6-2 or TRBV6-3 to TRBJ1-1, with no clear D. This CDR3 has 10 residues. The V gene lost 4 bases and the J gene lost 5 bases, with 2 bases spanning the gap. Germline loops: CDR1 MNHEY, CDR2 SVGEGT.

This clonotype was counted between two and nine times. This chain uses TRBV10-3 with TRBJ2-1, with 7 bases that match TRBD2. CDR1 ENHRY and CDR2 SYGVKD come from the germline V gene. The V gene end was trimmed by 4 bases and the J gene end by 5 bases; junction bases not matched to a gene: 11. This CDR3 has 16 amino acids. CDR3 sequence (DNA): TGTGCCATCAGTGGAACCGTTCTAGCGGATCACAATGAGCAGTTCTTC. It encodes CAISGTVLADHNEQFF.

The J gene is TRBJ2-2, the V gene TRBV15; D may match TRBD1 or TRBD2 (5 bases each). Germline values: CDR1 LNHNV, CDR2 YYDKDF (reference sequence). V lost 0 bases and J 0 bases, leaving 11 bases between the germline ends. This CDR3 region has 17 residues. This CDR3 is CATSRDLRGANTGELFF. The CDR3 region has the DNA TGTGCCACCAGCAGAGACCTTCGAGGGGCGAACACCGGGGAGCTGTTTTTT.

This clonotype was recorded at least ten times. The rearrangement links TRBV29-1 to TRBJ2-2, with D possibly being TRBD1 (5 bases). The CDR3 has 14 residues. Trimming took 4 bases from V and 0 from J, leaving 9 bases between them. The germline V gene encodes CDR1 SQVTM and CDR2 ANQGSEA. CDR3 protein: CSVAGHSNTGELFF. CDR3 DNA sequence: TGCAGCGTTGCTGGACACTCGAACACCGGGGAGCTGTTTTTT.

This clonotype was counted a few times. The gene calls are TRBV30 and TRBJ2-5, with D perhaps TRBD1 (5 bases). This CDR3 comprises 13 residues. Trimming took 0 bases from V and 4 from J, leaving 9 bases between them. Germline CDR1 GTSNPN, CDR2 SVGIG (reference sequence). Here the CDR3 reads CAWSVQVGETQYF. Here the CDR3 DNA reads TGTGCCTGGAGTGTACAGGTGGGAGAGACCCAGTACTTC.

J is TRBJ2-1 and V is TRBV2; TRBD2 matches at 13 bases. The CDR3 is made up of 15 amino acids. Per the germline V gene, CDR1 is SNHLY and CDR2 is FYNNEI. V lost 6 bases and J lost 12; bases outside the gene matches: 11. The CDR3 here is CASRTTSGGTGGQFF. The CDR3 bases are TGTGCCAGCAGAACGACTAGCGGGGGGACGGGGGGGCAGTTCTTC.

This clonotype turned up a few times. The junction differs from germline at one of its ends, possibly a read error. The chain carries TRBV11-2 and TRBJ2-2, with D hard to call. The germline gives CDR1 SGHAT, CDR2 FQNNGV. The CDR3 is 16 amino acids. The CDR3 region is CASSSRKDGNTGELFF. The CDR3 nucleotides read TGTGCTAGCAGCTCCCGGAAGGACGGGAACACCGGGGAGCTGTTTTTT. Drawing the rest from reference TRBV11-2 and TRBJ2-2, the complete variable domain is EAGVAQSPRYKIIEKRQSVAFWCNPISGHATLYWYQQILGQGPKLLIQFQNNGVVDDSQLPKDRFSAERLKGVDSTLKIQPAKLEDSAVYLCASSSRKDGNTGELFFGEGSRLTVL.

The chain recombines TRBV28 with TRBJ2-1; 8 positions match TRBD2. J lost 5 bases, V lost 5 bases, and 5 bases had no gene match. Looked up from germline, CDR1 is MDHEN and CDR2 is SYDVKM. The length of the CDR3 is 14 residues. This CDR3 reads CASSDLAGDNEQFF. CDR3 nucleotides: TGTGCCAGCAGTGATCTAGCGGGCGACAATGAGCAGTTCTTC.

The chain is built from TRBV5-6 and TRBJ2-1; D is unresolved. The germline V and J ends were trimmed by 4 bases and 6 bases, with 20 bases remaining between them. This CDR3 contains 16 residues. The germline gives CDR1 SGHDT, CDR2 YYEEEE. CDR3 amino acids: CASSPRWAVTRNEQFF. Here the CDR3 DNA reads TGTGCCAGCAGCCCGAGGTGGGCGGTAACACGCAATGAGCAGTTCTTC. Supplemented by reference TRBV5-6 and TRBJ2-1, the full variable domain reads DAGVTQSPTHLIKTRGQQVTLRCSPKSGHDTVSWYQQALGQGPQFIFQYYEEEERQRGNFPDRFSGHQFPNYSSELNVNALLLGDSALYLCASSPRWAVTRNEQFFGPGTRLTVL.

In nucleotides, the CDR3 is TGTGCCAGCAGCTTAGACGGACTAGCGGGAGGGACGGGCAATGAGCAGTTCTTC. This encodes CASSLDGLAGGTGNEQFF. The rearrangement links TRBV11-1 to TRBJ2-1; 15 bases are a match to TRBD2. The CDR3 sequence is 18 residues long. Germline trimming cut 1 base from V and 6 bases from J; bases unmatched to any gene: 7. Germline V gene lookup returns CDR1 SGHAT and CDR2 FQDESV (reference sequence).

CDR3 residues: CASSLGLRGHRTEAFF. The CDR3 DNA reads as TGTGCCAGCAGCTTAGGGCTCAGGGGACATAGGACTGAAGCTTTCTTT. The V call is TRBV7-8, the J call TRBJ1-1; D may be TRBD1 (6 bases). CDR1 SGHVS and CDR2 FQNEAQ come from the germline V gene. V was clipped by 1 base and J by 5 bases, with 17 bases between them. The CDR3 contains 16 residues.

This clonotype was seen ten or more times. J is TRBJ1-4 and V is TRBV20-1, with D unclear. Germline V gene data show CDR1 as DFQATT and CDR2 as SNEGSKA (reference sequence). V was trimmed by 5 bases and J by 0 bases, leaving 7 bases between them. This CDR3 has 13 amino acids. CDR3 sequence: CSAPAATNEKLFF. The CDR3 coding sequence is TGCAGTGCTCCAGCGGCAACTAATGAAAAACTGTTTTTT.

This clonotype has just a few counts. This sequence joins TRBV12-3 or TRBV12-4 and TRBJ1-1, with D hard to call. CDR3 size: 14 residues. Trimming shortened V by 1 base and J by 1 base, and 7 bases separated the two germline ends. The CDR3 reads CASSLGNPNTEAFF. DNA of the CDR3: TGTGCCAGCAGTTTAGGGAATCCGAACACTGAAGCTTTCTTT.

CDR3 residues: CASSLRTSGSSYNEQFF. The CDR3 DNA is TGTGCCAGCAGCTTAAGGACTAGCGGTAGCTCCTACAATGAGCAGTTCTTC. The V and J genes are TRBV7-2 and TRBJ2-1, with TRBD2 matching 10 bases. The CDR3 is 17 amino acids. With V trimmed by 2 bases and J by 0 bases, 4 bases remained unmatched. Germline V lookup: CDR1 SGHTA, CDR2 FQGNSA.

The rearrangement links TRBV7-9 to TRBJ2-1; D unresolved. The CDR3 totals 12 residues. The germline gives CDR1 SEHNR, CDR2 FQNEAQ (reference sequence). V dropped 4 bases and J dropped 14 bases, with 15 bases sitting between them. CDR3 region: CASSSGFGREFF. DNA for the CDR3: TGTGCCAGCAGCTCCGGATTCGGAAGGGAGTTCTTC.

The chain combines TRBV2 with TRBJ1-5, with a possible D match to TRBD1 (5 bases). The V end was cut by 1 base, the J end by 2 bases, with 6 bases between. From germline, CDR1 is SNHLY and CDR2 FYNNEI. The CDR3 has 14 amino acids. The DNA of the CDR3 is TGTGCCAGCAGTGAAGAAGGGGGCAATCAGCCCCAGCATTTT. It yields the protein CASSEEGGNQPQHF. The full variable domain, with the rest looked up from reference TRBV2 and TRBJ1-5, is EPEVTQTPSHQVTQMGQEVILRCVPISNHLYFYWYRQILGQKVEFLVSFYNNEISEKSEIFDDQFSVERPDGSNFTLKIRSTKLEDSAMYFCASSEEGGNQPQHFGDGTRLSIL.

The genes are TRBV7-8 and TRBJ2-7, with 7 bases that match TRBD2. The CDR3 runs 16 residues. Looked up from germline, CDR1 is SGHVS and CDR2 is FQNEAQ. V shed 2 bases, J shed 4 bases, and the junction held 11 bases outside the gene matches. The CDR3 protein is CASSLSKTGGGYEQYF. CDR3 in DNA: TGTGCCAGCAGCTTAAGTAAAACGGGAGGAGGATACGAGCAGTACTTC. Full variable domain (outside the CDR3, taken from reference TRBV7-8 and TRBJ2-7): GAGVSQSPRYKVAKRGQDVALRCDPISGHVSLFWYQQALGQGPEFLTYFQNEAQLDKSGLPSDRFFAERPEGSVSTLKIQRTQQEDSAVYLCASSLSKTGGGYEQYFGPGTRLTVT.

This sequence joins TRBV6-2 or TRBV6-3 and TRBJ2-2; D remains ambiguous. The CDR3 is made up of 14 amino acids. The V gene lost 3 bases and the J gene lost 6 bases, with 11 bases spanning the gap. The germline V gene encodes CDR1 MNHEY and CDR2 SVGEGT. The CDR3, as DNA: TGTGCCAGCAGTTATTGGGCAATGGCCGGGGAGCTGTTTTTT. Its protein is CASSYWAMAGELFF.

There are a few counts of this clonotype. V usage is TRBV6-5 and J usage is TRBJ1-3; maybe TRBD1 (5 bases). The CDR3 length is 16 residues. CDR1 is MNHEY, CDR2 SVGAGI, per germline. Trimming left V 0 bases short and J 4 bases short, with 13 bases between. The DNA for the CDR3 is TGTGCCAGCAGTTACTCGGGGGAGGGGTGGGGAAACACCATATATTTT. As protein: CASSYSGEGWGNTIYF.

The rearrangement joins TRBV29-1 to TRBJ2-3; TRBD1 agrees at 7 bases. This CDR3 comprises 13 residues. Germline-derived CDR1 and CDR2 are SQVTM and ANQGSEA. V shed 6 bases and J 5 bases; nucleotides not matched to a gene: 8. The CDR3, as DNA: TGCAGCGTGGGACAGACTATACAAGATACGCAGTATTTT. Translated: CSVGQTIQDTQYF.

The chain couples TRBV5-1 to TRBJ1-1; D remains unclear. Germline CDR1 reads SGHRS; CDR2 reads YFSETQ. V was trimmed by 0 bases and J by 0 bases, leaving 15 bases between them. The CDR3 contains 17 residues. The CDR3 protein is CASSLAWARTVNTEAFF. The DNA for the CDR3 is TGCGCCAGCAGCTTGGCTTGGGCAAGGACGGTGAACACTGAAGCTTTCTTT.

This clonotype was found many times. The chain combines TRBV25-1 with TRBJ1-6; D remains ambiguous. The germline V and J ends were trimmed by 3 bases and 8 bases, with 14 bases remaining between them. From germline, CDR1 is MGHDK and CDR2 SYGVNS. This CDR3 comprises 15 residues. In DNA form, the CDR3 reads TGTGCCAGCAGTGAGGACGGGGTTTTGGATTCACCCCTCCACTTT. Translated, it gives CASSEDGVLDSPLHF.

In this sample, this clonotype turned up many times. CDR3 in amino acids: CASSLSTHENIQYF. DNA for the CDR3: TGTGCCAGCAGCTTAAGCACTCATGAAAACATTCAGTACTTC. J is TRBJ2-4 and V is TRBV7-9; D gene ambiguous. Trimming cost V 2 bases and J 5 bases, with 10 bases left between them. Germline V gene data show CDR1 as SEHNR and CDR2 as FQNEAQ (reference sequence). This CDR3 contains 14 residues.

This clonotype appeared a single time. One junction end does not reproduce the germline sequence, and a read error may be involved. The chain combines TRBV6-2 or TRBV6-3 with TRBJ1-4, with D tentatively TRBD1 (5 bases). CDR1 is MNHEY and CDR2 is SVGEGT in the germline V gene. The CDR3 length is 13 residues. CDR3 in amino acids: CASGYGDLGKLFF. The CDR3 DNA follows: TGTGCCAGCGGTTACGGGGACCTGGGAAAACTGTTTTTT.

The table lists this clonotype with a few counts. The chain uses TRBV25-1 and TRBJ2-7, with 7 nucleotides matching TRBD2. The CDR3 sequence is 13 residues long. CDR1 is MGHDK, CDR2 SYGVNS, per germline. V shed 4 bases and J 9 bases; nucleotides not matched to a gene: 9. CDR3 sequence (DNA): TGTGCCAGCAGTGGTTACGGGGGAGGGCTGCAGTACTTC. This sequence encodes CASSGYGGGLQYF.

The CDR3, as DNA: TGTGCCAGCAGCTTACTACAGGGGGCGCAAAATGAGCAGTTCTTC. It specifies CASSLLQGAQNEQFF. The rearrangement links TRBV7-2 to TRBJ2-1; the match to TRBD1 covers 9 bases. Looked up from germline, CDR1 is SGHTA and CDR2 is FQGNSA. V was clipped by 2 bases and J by 7 bases; unmatched bases: 6. The CDR3 loop spans 15 amino acids.